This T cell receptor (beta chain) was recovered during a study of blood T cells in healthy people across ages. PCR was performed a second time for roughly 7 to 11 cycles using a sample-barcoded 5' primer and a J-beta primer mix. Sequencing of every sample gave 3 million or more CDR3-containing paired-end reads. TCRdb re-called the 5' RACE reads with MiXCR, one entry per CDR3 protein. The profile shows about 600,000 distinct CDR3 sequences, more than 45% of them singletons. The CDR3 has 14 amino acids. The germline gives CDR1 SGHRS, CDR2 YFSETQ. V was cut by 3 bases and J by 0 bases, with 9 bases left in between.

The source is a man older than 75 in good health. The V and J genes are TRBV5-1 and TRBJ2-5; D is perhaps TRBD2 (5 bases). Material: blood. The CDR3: CASSSEEYQETQYF. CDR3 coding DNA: TGCGCCAGCAGCTCGGAGGAGTACCAAGAGACCCAGTACTTC. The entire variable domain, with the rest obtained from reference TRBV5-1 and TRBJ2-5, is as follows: KAGVTQTPRYLIKTRGQQVTLSCSPISGHRSVSWYQQTPGQGLQFLFEYFSETQRNKGNFPGRFSGRQFSNSRSEMNVSTLELGDSALYLCASSSEEYQETQYFGPGTRLLVL.